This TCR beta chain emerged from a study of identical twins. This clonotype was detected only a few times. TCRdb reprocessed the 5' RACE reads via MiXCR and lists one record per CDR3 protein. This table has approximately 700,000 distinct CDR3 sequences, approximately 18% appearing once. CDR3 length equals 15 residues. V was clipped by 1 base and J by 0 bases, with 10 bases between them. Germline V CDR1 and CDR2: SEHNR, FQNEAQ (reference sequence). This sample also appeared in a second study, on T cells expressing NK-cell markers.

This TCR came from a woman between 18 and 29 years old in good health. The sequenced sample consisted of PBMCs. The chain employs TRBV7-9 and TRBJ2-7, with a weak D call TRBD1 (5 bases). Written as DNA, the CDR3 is TGTGCCAGCAGCTTAGAGACAGTAAGCTCCTACGAGCAGTACTTC. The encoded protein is CASSLETVSSYEQYF.